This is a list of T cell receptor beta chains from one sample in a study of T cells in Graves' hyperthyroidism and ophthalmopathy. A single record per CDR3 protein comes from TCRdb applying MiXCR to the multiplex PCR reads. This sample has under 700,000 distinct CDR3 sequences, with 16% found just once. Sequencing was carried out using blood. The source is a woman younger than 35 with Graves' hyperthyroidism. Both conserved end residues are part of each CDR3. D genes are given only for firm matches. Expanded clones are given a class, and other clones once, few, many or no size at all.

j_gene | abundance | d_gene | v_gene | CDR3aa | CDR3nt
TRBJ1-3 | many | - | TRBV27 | CASSSADSGNTIYF | TGTGCCAGCAGTTCGGCGGACTCTGGAAACACCATATATTTT
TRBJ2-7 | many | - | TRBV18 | CASSPTGRSSYEQYF | TGTGCCAGCTCACCTACAGGACGAAGCTCCTACGAGCAGTACTTC
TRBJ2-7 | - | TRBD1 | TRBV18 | CASSQLKQGAVYEQYF | TGTGCCAGCTCTCAACTCAAGCAGGGGGCCGTCTACGAGCAGTACTTC
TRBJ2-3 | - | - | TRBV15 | CATSRDSIDTQYF | TGTGCCACCAGCAGAGATAGCATTGATACGCAGTATTTT
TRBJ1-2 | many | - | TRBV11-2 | CASSFSQAPNYGYTF | TGTGCCAGCAGTTTTAGCCAGGCACCAAACTATGGCTACACCTTC
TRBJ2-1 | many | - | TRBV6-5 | CASSYSGGARYNEQFF | TGTGCCAGCAGTTACTCGGGGGGGGCTAGGTACAATGAGCAGTTCTTC
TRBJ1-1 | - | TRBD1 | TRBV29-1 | CSVDPRTGGNTEAFF | TGCAGCGTTGACCCTAGGACAGGGGGCAACACTGAAGCTTTCTTT
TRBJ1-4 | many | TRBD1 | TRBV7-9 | CASSLATGAREKLFF | TGTGCCAGCAGCTTAGCTACAGGGGCAAGAGAAAAACTGTTTTTT
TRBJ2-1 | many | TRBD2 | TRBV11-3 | CASSLDVAAGVTYNEQFF | TGTGCCAGCAGCTTAGATGTGGCGGCGGGGGTAACCTACAATGAGCAGTTCTTC
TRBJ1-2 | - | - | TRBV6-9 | CASSYSNGFGGYTF | TGTGCCAGCAGTTACTCTAACGGGTTTGGAGGCTACACCTTC
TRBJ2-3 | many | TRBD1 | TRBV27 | CASSLGQGTQYF | TGTGCCAGCAGTCTAGGACAGGGAACGCAGTATTTT